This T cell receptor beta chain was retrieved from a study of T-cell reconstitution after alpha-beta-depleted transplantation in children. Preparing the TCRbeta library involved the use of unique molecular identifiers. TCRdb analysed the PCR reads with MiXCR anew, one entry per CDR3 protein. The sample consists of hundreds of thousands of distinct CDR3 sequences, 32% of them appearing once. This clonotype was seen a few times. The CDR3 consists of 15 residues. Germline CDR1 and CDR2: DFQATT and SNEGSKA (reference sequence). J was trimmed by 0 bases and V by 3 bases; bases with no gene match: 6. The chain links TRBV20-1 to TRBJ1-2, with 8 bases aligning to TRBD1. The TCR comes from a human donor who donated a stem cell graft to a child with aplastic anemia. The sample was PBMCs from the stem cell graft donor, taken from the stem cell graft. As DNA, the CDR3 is TGCAGTGCTAGGGTCGGGACAGGCGCTAACTATGGCTACACCTTC. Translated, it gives CSARVGTGANYGYTF.